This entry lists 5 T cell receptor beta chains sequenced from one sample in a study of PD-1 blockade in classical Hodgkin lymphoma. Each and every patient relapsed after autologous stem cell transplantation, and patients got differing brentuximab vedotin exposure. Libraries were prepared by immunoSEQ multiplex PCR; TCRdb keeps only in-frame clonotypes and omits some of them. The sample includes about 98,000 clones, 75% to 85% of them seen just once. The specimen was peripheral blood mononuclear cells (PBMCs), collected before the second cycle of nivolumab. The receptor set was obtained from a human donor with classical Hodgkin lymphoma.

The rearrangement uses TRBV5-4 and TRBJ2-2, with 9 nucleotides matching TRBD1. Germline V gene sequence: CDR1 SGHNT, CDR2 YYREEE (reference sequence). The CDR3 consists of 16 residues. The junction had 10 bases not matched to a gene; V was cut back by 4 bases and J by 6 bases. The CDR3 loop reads CASSRPLQGAAGELFF. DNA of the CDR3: TGTGCCAGCAGCAGACCGCTACAGGGGGCTGCCGGGGAGCTGTTTTTT.

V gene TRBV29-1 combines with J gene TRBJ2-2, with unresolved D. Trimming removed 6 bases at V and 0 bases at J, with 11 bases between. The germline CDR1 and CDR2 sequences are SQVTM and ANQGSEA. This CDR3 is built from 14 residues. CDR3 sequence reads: CSVPHSANTGELFF. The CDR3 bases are TGCAGCGTACCCCACTCCGCGAACACCGGGGAGCTGTTTTTT.

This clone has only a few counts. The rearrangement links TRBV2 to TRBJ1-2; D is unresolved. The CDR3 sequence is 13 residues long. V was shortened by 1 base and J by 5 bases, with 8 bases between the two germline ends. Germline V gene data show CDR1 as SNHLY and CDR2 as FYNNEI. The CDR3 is CASSEVRPYGYTF. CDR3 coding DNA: TGTGCCAGCAGTGAAGTCAGACCTTATGGCTACACCTTC.

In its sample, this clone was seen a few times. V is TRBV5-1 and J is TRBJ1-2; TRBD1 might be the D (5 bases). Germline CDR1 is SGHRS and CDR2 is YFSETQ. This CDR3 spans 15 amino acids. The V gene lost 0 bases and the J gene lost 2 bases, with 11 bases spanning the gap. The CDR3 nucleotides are TGCGCCAGCAGCTTGGGTCCAGGGCAGAACTATGGCTACACCTTC. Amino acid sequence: CASSLGPGQNYGYTF.

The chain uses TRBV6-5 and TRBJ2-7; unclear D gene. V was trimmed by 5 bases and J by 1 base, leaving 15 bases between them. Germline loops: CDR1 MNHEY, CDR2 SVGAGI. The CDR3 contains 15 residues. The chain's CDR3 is CASSGTPPGSYEQYF. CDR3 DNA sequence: TGTGCCAGCAGTGGAACACCCCCCGGATCCTACGAGCAGTACTTC.